This section outlines one T cell receptor beta chain sequence together with its context. Germline V lookup: CDR1 MNHEY, CDR2 SVGAGI. Trimming stripped 2 bases from V and 4 bases from J, with 6 bases between. There are 13 residues in the CDR3. This sample was included in a study of blood T cell repertoires in COVID-19. About the research overall: The United States, Italy and Spain provided the acute and convalescent COVID-19 samples. From T cells, B-cell-depleted T cells, or PBMCs came the material, which was cDNA or gDNA.

Under the authors' procedure: The authors estimated nucleated cell counts from reference gene primer amplification. Generated by immunoSEQ multiplex PCR, the TCRdb table keeps only in-frame clones and is missing some. V, J and clone size were drawn from that table, and D and trimming were deduced from the DNA. The sample shows fewer than 500,000 clones, approximately 80% of them seen only once. This chain joins TRBV6-5 and TRBJ1-3; D is unresolved. The receptor's source is a human donor with acute or convalescent COVID-19. The donor label of this sample is uncertain. The source material was peripheral blood. CDR3 nucleotides: TGTGCCAGCAGTTACCTTTCGGGAAACACCATATATTTT. This sequence encodes CASSYLSGNTIYF.